The T cell receptor (beta chain) described here comes from a study of shared clonotypes between healthy human individuals. This clone was picked up one time. Sequencing used immunoSEQ multiplex PCR; TCRdb keeps in-frame clones, though not all of them. The data hold 650,000 to 700,000 clones, with roughly 87% observed a single time. The CDR3 extends over 16 amino acids. Per the germline V gene, CDR1 is SGHTA and CDR2 is FQGTGA. V trimming: 1 base; J trimming: 5 bases; junction bases outside the gene matches: 6. The specimen was memory CD8+ T cells from PBMCs. As for subset: CD45RO+ cells pooled with CCR7-negative TemRA cells. The TCR originated in a young man in good health. Some clones in this sample may be carry-over from other donors' samples. The chain has TRBV7-3 and TRBJ2-3; TRBD1 aligns across 10 bases. CDR3 nucleotides: TGTGCCAGCAGCTTAAGTGGGACAGGGGTAGTAGATACGCAGTATTTT. Protein: CASSLSGTGVVDTQYF.